This T cell receptor (beta chain) was sequenced during a study of T cells in Graves' hyperthyroidism and ophthalmopathy. This clonotype is a singleton in its sample. What it recognizes is unknown. Study findings and constraints: Most clonotypes expanded in the thyroid (above 0.001) were also present in blood. Before onset, by a median of approximately 5.9 months, the model predicted ophthalmopathy.

Amplified TCR beta CDR3 regions derived from RNA transcripts. The TCR CDR3 was amplified in a first-round RT-PCR using the HTBI primer set. Each CDR3 protein is one row after TCRdb ran MiXCR on the multiplex PCR reads. The table includes 490,000 or so distinct CDR3 sequences, under 25% detected once. V gave up 7 bases and J gave up 3 bases, with 6 bases separating them. There are 11 residues in the CDR3. Germline V lookup: CDR1 LGHNT, CDR2 FRNRAP. Duration under 3 months, a NOSPECS grade of at least 4, and a Clinical Activity Score of at least 3 characterized the ophthalmopathy patients. Lactation, pregnancy, other autoimmune disease or uncontrolled infection excluded patients.

The clonotype originates from a woman between 65 and 79 years old with Graves' ophthalmopathy. Material: blood. The chain uses TRBV12-5 and TRBJ2-5; D unresolved. The DNA of the CDR3 is TGTGCTAGTGCCCTAGAAGAGACCCAGTACTTC. It yields the protein CASALEETQYF.